The clone carrying this T cell receptor (beta chain) has just a few counts. Its antigen is unknown. This entry belongs to a study of cytomegalovirus exposure and HLA in healthy donors. Study details: Counted in an early data release were approximately 80 million unique TCRs from HLA-typed donors. Study-wide results and caveats: On later analysis, the bulk of CMV-associated TCR beta chains appeared to be HLA-restricted. As was reported, the HLA-A and HLA-B alleles of most subjects were accurately predicted from TCR beta sequences.

The CDR3 length is 14 residues. The germline V gene has CDR1 LNHNV and CDR2 YYDKDF (reference sequence). V was trimmed by 0 bases and J by 4 bases, leaving 9 bases between them. It was with 60 Vbeta and 13 Jbeta primers that the PCR ran. In the source study's methods: Roughly 11 million of the 60 million to 90 million unique TCR beta chains counted in a later analysis were shared. The data were produced by immunoSEQ multiplex PCR, yet TCRdb's version contains in-frame clones alone and is incomplete. For V, J and clone size, that table is used; D and trimming come from the DNA. The repertoire holds some 74,000 clones, 60% to 75% seen once, with approximately 21% in the top ten.

V and J are TRBV15 and TRBJ1-1; maybe TRBD1 (6 bases). The source material was PBMCs. The receptor's source is a man aged 40-49 years in good health and CMV-seropositive. This CDR3 reads CATSRDRGATEAFF. CDR3 DNA: TGTGCCACCAGCAGAGATCGGGGGGCCACTGAAGCTTTCTTT.